The clone carrying this TCR beta chain was found many times. These data are taken from a study of T cells in Graves' hyperthyroidism and ophthalmopathy. What was amplified from RNA transcripts were TCR beta CDR3 regions. The TCR CDR3 first-round RT-PCR relied on the HTBI primer set. TCRdb redid the calling of the multiplex PCR reads with MiXCR, one entry per CDR3 protein. The sample consists of roughly 520,000 distinct CDR3 sequences, approximately 25% of them appearing once. Germline assignment: CDR1 SGHVS and CDR2 FQNEAQ. The CDR3 has 15 residues. The ends were cut back, 2 bases at V and 3 bases at J, with 13 bases in the middle.

This receptor was taken from a woman aged 25 to 45 with Graves' ophthalmopathy. This chain connects TRBV7-8 to TRBJ1-1, with D possibly TRBD1 on 5 matching bases. Sequenced input: blood. The chain's CDR3 is CASSLRGAGHTEAFF. For the CDR3, the DNA is TGTGCCAGCAGCTTAAGGGGAGCAGGGCACACTGAAGCTTTCTTT.